Below, one T cell receptor beta chain is given with its context. Antigen unknown. The data stem from a study of long-term antiretroviral therapy in people with HIV. Findings of the study overall: Possibly under older ART regimens, blood was drawn between the mid-2000s and the late 2010s. Records did not include ART adherence, viral resistance or therapy changes.

This CDR3 is 12 amino acids long. V trimming: 6 bases; J trimming: 7 bases; junction bases outside the gene matches: 3. Germline V gene data show CDR1 as MNHEY and CDR2 as SVGAGI. The authors ran the immunoSEQ assay, v3.0, at survey level. Clones were read by immunoSEQ multiplex PCR, and TCRdb kept only the in-frame ones, dropping some. The table lists roughly 40,000 clones, roughly nine tenths of them singletons, with under 4.5% in the top ten. There were no participants with HIV treated outside the United States. The chain couples TRBV6-5 to TRBJ1-5; 7 positions agree with TRBD1. The sequencing here drew on unsorted PBMCs, taken 1.2 years after starting antiretroviral therapy. This clonotype originated in a woman aged 50 to 60 with HIV. This CDR3 reads CASRTGEQPQHF. The CDR3 bases are TGTGCCAGCAGAACAGGGGAGCAGCCCCAGCATTTT.